What follows describes a single T cell receptor beta chain. This entry comes from a study of tumor and adjacent non-tumor tissue in lung cancer. The template was RNA from unsorted bulk tissue. TCRbeta libraries were built with three rounds of nested PCR, modified from ARM-PCR. One entry per CDR3 protein, called by TCRdb with MiXCR from the multiplex PCR reads. The sample carries some 200,000 distinct CDR3 sequences, around 70% recorded once. This TCR was recovered from a man aged 60 to 75 with non-small cell lung cancer. The material sequenced was lung tumor tissue.

Written as DNA, the CDR3 is TGCGCCAGCAGCCAAGACCCAGCACTCCCCTATGGCTACACCTTC. It codes for CASSQDPALPYGYTF. The chain has TRBV4-1 and TRBJ1-2; D gene unclear. Germline V lookup: CDR1 MGHRA, CDR2 YSYEKL. The ends were cut back, 0 bases at V and 4 bases at J, with 12 bases in the middle. This CDR3 spans 15 amino acids.